This T cell receptor beta chain was found in a study of T cells in Graves' hyperthyroidism and ophthalmopathy. Patients counted as stable if ophthalmopathy did not develop within 18 months. RNA transcripts provided the source from which TCR beta CDR3 regions were amplified. The TCR CDR3 first-round RT-PCR relied on the HTBI primer set. A single record per CDR3 protein comes from TCRdb applying MiXCR to the multiplex PCR reads. This table has about 480,000 distinct CDR3 sequences, 13% to 15% appearing once. Study-wide findings and caveats: Separating ophthalmopathy from stable hyperthyroidism was achieved by a 13 V-J model. Most thyroid clonotypes that were expanded above 0.001 also turned up in blood.

The V end lost 2 bases, the J end lost 0 bases, and 22 bases lay between the germline ends. This CDR3 is 19 amino acids long. Germline CDR1 is ENHRY and CDR2 is SYGVKD. This clonotype has more than one count but fewer than ten. The antigen is not known. The TCR sequence derives from a woman between 18 and 30 years old with Graves' hyperthyroidism. This sequence joins TRBV10-3 and TRBJ1-1; D may be TRBD1 (5 bases). Sample: blood. The CDR3 loop reads CAISEGRGLRGAMNTEAFF. The DNA of the CDR3 is TGTGCCATCAGTGAGGGGAGGGGCCTCAGAGGGGCCATGAACACTGAAGCTTTCTTT.